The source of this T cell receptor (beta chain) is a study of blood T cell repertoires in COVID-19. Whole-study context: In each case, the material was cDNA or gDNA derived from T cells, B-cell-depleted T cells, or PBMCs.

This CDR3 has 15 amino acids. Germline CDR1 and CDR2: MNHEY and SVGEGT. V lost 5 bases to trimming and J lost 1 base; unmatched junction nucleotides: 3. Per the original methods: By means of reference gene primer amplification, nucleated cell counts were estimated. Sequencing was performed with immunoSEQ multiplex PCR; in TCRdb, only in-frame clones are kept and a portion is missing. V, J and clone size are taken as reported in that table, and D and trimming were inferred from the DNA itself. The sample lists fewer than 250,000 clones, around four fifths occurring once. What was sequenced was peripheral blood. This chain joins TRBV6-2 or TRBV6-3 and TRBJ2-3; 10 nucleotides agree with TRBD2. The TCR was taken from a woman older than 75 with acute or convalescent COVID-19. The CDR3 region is CASSGGTSGTDTQYF. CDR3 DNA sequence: TGTGCCAGCAGTGGAGGGACTAGCGGCACAGATACGCAGTATTTT.